The sequence of this T cell receptor beta chain was determined in a study of OX40 agonist ivuxolimab in advanced cancers. Study summary: Ivuxolimab, an agonist antibody against OX40 (CD134), was given to patients. Ivuxolimab, which patients received intravenously every 2 weeks, was dosed at 0.01 to 10 mg/kg. Study conclusions and caveats: Some of the lowest clonal expansion was seen in partial responders at 0.1-3.0 mg/kg.

Assay: immunoSEQ multiplex PCR; the TCRdb copy retains only in-frame clones and omits some. The sample has about 99,000 clones, about 96% seen once. Remarks on this clone: Its antigen is still unknown.

Specimen: CD4+ or CD8+ T cells sorted from blood, collected in a trial of the OX40 agonist ivuxolimab. This TCR came from an adult with an advanced solid tumor such as melanoma, head and neck, liver or kidney cancer.

CDR3 sequence reads: CASATGTNKYIQYF. The CDR3 region has the DNA TGTGCTAGTGCCACAGGGACTAATAAATACATTCAGTACTTC. V gene TRBV12-5 combines with J gene TRBJ2-4; maybe TRBD2 (7 bases). This CDR3 spans 14 amino acids. V was shortened by 7 bases and J by 8 bases, with 18 bases between the two germline ends. Germline CDR1 reads LGHNT; CDR2 reads FRNRAP.